This T cell receptor (beta chain) was profiled in a study of T cells in Graves' hyperthyroidism and ophthalmopathy. Exclusion of patients followed from uncontrolled infection, other autoimmune disease, pregnancy or lactation. The source of the PBMCs was approximately 10 ml of fresh peripheral blood. General study findings and limits: Ophthalmopathy was separated from stable hyperthyroidism by a 13 V-J model. Prediction of ophthalmopathy progression came a median about 6 months pre-onset.

Ten or more counts support this clonotype. What it binds is not known. The CDR3 regions of TCR beta were amplified from RNA transcripts. HTBI primers were used for first-round RT-PCR of the TCR CDR3. A single record per CDR3 protein comes from TCRdb applying MiXCR to the multiplex PCR reads. The table records a few hundred thousand distinct CDR3 sequences, approximately 17% of them present only once. V gave up 8 bases and J gave up 0 bases; unmatched junction bases: 5. CDR1 is ENHRY and CDR2 is SYGVKD in the germline V gene. This CDR3 spans 15 amino acids. V and J are TRBV10-3 and TRBJ1-1; TRBD1 aligns across 11 bases. Sequenced sample: blood. The source of this sequence is a man aged 18 to 29 with Graves' ophthalmopathy. This chain's CDR3 is CAIAGTGGLNTEAFF. CDR3 nucleotide sequence: TGTGCCATCGCCGGGACAGGGGGGTTGAACACTGAAGCTTTCTTT.